Each of the 24 T cell receptor beta chains below was sequenced from the same sample in a study of post-analysis software for immune sequencing data. Study-level findings and limits: Included in a set of about 5 TRBV segments more frequent in patients than controls were TRBV5-6, TRBV5-1 and TRBV20-1.

TCR beta libraries were prepared from cDNA with unique molecular identifiers. TCRdb processed the PCR reads anew with MiXCR; each CDR3 protein has one entry. The sample contains about 380,000 distinct CDR3 sequences, about a third of which appear only once. These receptors lack a known antigen. The material sequenced was blood. The source of these receptors is a girl aged 5 to 17 with multiple sclerosis.

This chain connects TRBV7-9 to TRBJ2-7; no reliable D call. CDR1 is SEHNR and CDR2 is FQNEAQ in the germline V gene (reference sequence). Trimming removed 3 bases from V and 3 bases from J, with 12 bases in between. The CDR3 spans 14 residues. CDR3 DNA: TGTGCCAGCAGCTTCGTCCAGGACCACTACGAGCAGTACTTC. This encodes CASSFVQDHYEQYF.

This clonotype was counted a few times. V and J are TRBV12-3 or TRBV12-4 and TRBJ2-3, with D possibly being TRBD1 or TRBD2 (6 bases each). The length of the CDR3 is 15 residues. Trimming removed 3 bases from V and 2 bases from J, with 12 bases in between. This CDR3 reads CASSLGGPLTDTQYF. In DNA form, the CDR3 reads TGTGCCAGCAGTTTGGGGGGCCCCCTCACAGATACGCAGTATTTT.

The chain uses TRBV28 and TRBJ1-4, with D perhaps TRBD1 (6 bases). Germline CDR1 is MDHEN and CDR2 is SYDVKM. The CDR3 consists of 14 residues. V lost 4 bases and J lost 5, with 11 bases in between. CDR3 sequence: CASSYGGGNEKLFF. CDR3 in DNA: TGTGCCAGCAGTTACGGAGGGGGAAATGAAAAACTGTTTTTT.

The V and J genes are TRBV5-6 and TRBJ2-7; possibly TRBD2 for D (7 bases). Germline CDR1 is SGHDT and CDR2 is YYEEEE. The CDR3 contains 14 residues. V was shortened by 4 bases and J by 2 bases, with 13 bases between the two germline ends. The CDR3, as DNA: TGTGCCAGCAGCCGGGGGGACAATACCTACGAGCAGTACTTC. Translating it yields CASSRGDNTYEQYF. Together with reference TRBV5-6 and TRBJ2-7, the CDR3 gives the full variable domain: DAGVTQSPTHLIKTRGQQVTLRCSPKSGHDTVSWYQQALGQGPQFIFQYYEEEERQRGNFPDRFSGHQFPNYSSELNVNALLLGDSALYLCASSRGDNTYEQYFGPGTRLTVT.

In nucleotides, the CDR3 is TGCGCCAGCAGCCGCGACCGGGTACCCACAGATACGCAGTATTTT. Amino acid sequence: CASSRDRVPTDTQYF. The chain carries TRBV4-3 and TRBJ2-3; D ambiguous. There are 15 residues in the CDR3. Germline V gene sequence: CDR1 LGHNA, CDR2 YSLEER. Trimming took off 4 bases at V and 2 bases at J, with 13 bases between the two ends.

This clonotype was picked up a small number of times. The chain combines TRBV6-5 with TRBJ1-4; unclear D gene. CDR1 is MNHEY and CDR2 is SVGAGI in the germline V gene. Trimming removed 0 bases at V and 7 bases at J, with 6 bases between. This CDR3 contains 13 residues. The CDR3 DNA reads TGTGCCAGCAGTTACTCGTTGGTTGAAAAACTGTTTTTT. Translation gives CASSYSLVEKLFF.

The chain joins TRBV10-3 to TRBJ1-2, with D unclear. The length of the CDR3 is 13 residues. In germline, CDR1 is ENHRY, CDR2 SYGVKD. V shed 7 bases and J shed 8 bases, with 17 bases lying between them. The CDR3 nucleotides are TGTGCCATCACCGAAGCCCCACAGATGGGCTACACCTTC. Translation gives CAITEAPQMGYTF.

This clonotype was observed once. Compared with germline, one end of the junction differs, possibly owing to a read error. The J gene is TRBJ1-5, the V gene TRBV15, with 10 bases fitting TRBD1. Germline V gene lookup returns CDR1 LNHNV and CDR2 YYDKDF (reference sequence). The CDR3 runs to 14 residues. CDR3 bases: TGTGCCGCCAGCCCGGACAGGGGGTATCAGCCCCAGCATTTT. Protein product: CAASPDRGYQPQHF.

For this clonotype: A much larger clone differs from this one at a single base, so this may be a read error. This sequence joins TRBV6-6 and TRBJ2-5; D is ambiguous. Germline loops: CDR1 MNHNY, CDR2 SVGAGI (reference sequence). This CDR3 has 11 amino acids. The V and J ends lost 10 bases and 2 bases respectively, with 8 bases between them. CDR3 sequence: CANSQQETQYF. The CDR3 DNA follows: TGTGCCAACAGCCAACAAGAGACCCAGTACTTC.

This clonotype was counted a few times. V usage is TRBV6-1 and J usage is TRBJ2-7, with D possibly TRBD2 on 6 matching bases. V lost 7 bases and J 3 bases, leaving 22 bases between the germline ends. The CDR3 totals 16 residues. The V gene's germline CDR1 is MNHNS and CDR2 SASEGT. CDR3 protein: CASTQLSGLGYYEQYF. The DNA of the CDR3 is TGTGCCAGCACTCAATTGTCGGGACTGGGTTACTACGAGCAGTACTTC.

The genes are TRBV6-1 and TRBJ2-5; D is possibly TRBD1 (6 bases). Germline values: CDR1 MNHNS, CDR2 SASEGT. This CDR3 is built from 13 residues. Trimming took 4 bases from V and 2 from J, leaving 8 bases between them. The CDR3: CASSGGQQETQYF. The CDR3 bases are TGTGCCAGCAGTGGGGGACAACAAGAGACCCAGTACTTC.

The chain uses TRBV20-1 and TRBJ2-7, with 8 bases aligning to TRBD1. Germline values: CDR1 DFQATT, CDR2 SNEGSKA (reference sequence). Losses at the gene ends were 7 bases for V and 2 bases for J; bases not matched to a gene: 10. The CDR3 contains 14 residues. CDR3 region: CSVSRGRGAYEQYF. The CDR3 region has the DNA TGCAGTGTTAGCAGGGGGCGCGGAGCCTACGAGCAGTACTTC.

This clonotype has just a few counts. The chain combines TRBV15 with TRBJ2-7; the D is unclear. The CDR3 runs to 16 residues. Trimming took 0 bases from V and 0 from J, leaving 12 bases between them. CDR1 and CDR2 from the germline V gene are LNHNV and YYDKDF (reference sequence). This CDR3 reads CATSREYGRSSYEQYF. CDR3 DNA sequence: TGTGCCACCAGCAGAGAATACGGCAGGAGCTCCTACGAGCAGTACTTC.

J is TRBJ1-2 and V is TRBV5-1; D ambiguous. The CDR3 totals 14 residues. Germline CDR1 is SGHRS and CDR2 is YFSETQ. V was pared by 2 bases and J by 7 bases, with 15 bases between. CDR3 protein: CASSFIPGESGYTF. The CDR3, as DNA: TGCGCCAGCAGCTTCATCCCTGGAGAAAGTGGCTACACCTTC.

The chain employs TRBV20-1 and TRBJ1-2, with D perhaps matching TRBD1 (5 bases). The length of the CDR3 is 13 residues. Germline V lookup: CDR1 DFQATT, CDR2 SNEGSKA (reference sequence). Trimming left V 5 bases short and J 2 bases short, with 12 bases between. The CDR3 loop reads CSAGGTSNYGYTF. The CDR3 DNA follows: TGCAGTGCTGGGGGGACTTCGAACTATGGCTACACCTTC.

This clonotype was seen more than once but under ten times. V gene TRBV4-2 combines with J gene TRBJ2-1, with 11 bases aligning to TRBD2. Germline-derived CDR1 and CDR2 are LGHNA and YNFKEQ. V lost 2 bases and J lost 0; bases outside the gene matches: 15. There are 21 residues in the CDR3. The DNA for the CDR3 is TGTGCCAGCAGCCAACCCACCGATAGACTAGCGGGGCGGCCCTCCTACAATGAGCAGTTCTTC. It is translated as CASSQPTDRLAGRPSYNEQFF.

The rearrangement joins TRBV15 to TRBJ2-3; D is possibly TRBD1 (5 bases). Trimming shortened V by 2 bases and J by 2 bases, and 11 bases separated the two germline ends. The CDR3 length is 15 residues. The germline V gene has CDR1 LNHNV and CDR2 YYDKDF (reference sequence). The CDR3 loop reads CATSRRAGSTDTQYF. The CDR3 DNA follows: TGTGCCACCAGCAGAAGGGCAGGGTCCACAGATACGCAGTATTTT.

V usage is TRBV6-5 and J usage is TRBJ2-1; TRBD2 is a possible D gene (5 bases). In germline, CDR1 is MNHEY, CDR2 SVGAGI. Trimming left V 2 bases short and J 6 bases short, with 14 bases between. The CDR3 totals 15 residues. The CDR3 DNA follows: TGTGCCAGCAGTTACGACCCAACTAGAGTCAATGAGCAGTTCTTC. Its protein product is CASSYDPTRVNEQFF.

This chain joins TRBV3-1 and TRBJ2-1; 11 bases are shared with TRBD2. CDR1 LGHDT and CDR2 YNNKEL come from the germline V gene (reference sequence). The V gene end was trimmed by 2 bases and the J gene end by 1 base; junction bases not matched to a gene: 10. The CDR3 runs 19 residues. The CDR3 DNA follows: TGTGCCAGCAGCCAATCCTCGCTAGCGGGGGGACCTTCCTACAATGAGCAGTTCTTC. It specifies CASSQSSLAGGPSYNEQFF.

This clonotype was seen a handful of times. CDR3 bases: TGTGCCAGCAGTTTAGCACAGATAGAGACCCAGTACTTC. Translation: CASSLAQIETQYF. The rearrangement joins TRBV12-3 or TRBV12-4 to TRBJ2-5; D not certain. The CDR3 has 13 amino acids. V was shortened by 0 bases and J by 4 bases, with 6 bases between the two germline ends.

In its sample, this clonotype was seen a few times. The V gene is TRBV19, the J gene TRBJ2-5; 12 nucleotides match TRBD2. CDR1 is LNHDA, CDR2 SQIVND, per germline (reference sequence). CDR3 length: 17 amino acids. V lost 5 bases, J lost 3 bases, and 10 bases stayed unmatched. CDR3 nucleotides: TGTGCCAGTAGTGCCGCCCGGACTAGCGGGGCAGAAGAGACCCAGTACTTC. Encoded protein: CASSAARTSGAEETQYF.

The sample holds a few counts of this clonotype. The chain has TRBV7-2 and TRBJ2-2; a possible D gene is TRBD2 (6 bases). From germline, CDR1 is SGHTA and CDR2 FQGNSA. This CDR3 region has 17 residues. Trimming pared 1 base from V and 6 bases from J, leaving 18 bases between. CDR3 loop: CASSLGGGTAIPGELFF. CDR3 DNA sequence: TGTGCCAGCAGCTTAGGTGGAGGGACGGCTATCCCCGGGGAGCTGTTTTTT.

This clonotype turned up a few times. The chain links TRBV27 to TRBJ1-2; a weak D match, TRBD1 (5 bases). Germline V gene data show CDR1 as MNHEY and CDR2 as SMNVEV (reference sequence). The CDR3 contains 16 residues. The ends were cut back, 2 bases at V and 0 bases at J, with 13 bases in the middle. CDR3 in DNA: TGTGCCAGCAGTTTAGGAGGGGCCGGAGCTAACTATGGCTACACCTTC. Protein sequence: CASSLGGAGANYGYTF.

This clonotype was counted once. One junction end does not reproduce the germline sequence, and a read error may be involved. The J gene is TRBJ2-7, the V gene TRBV7-9, with D perhaps matching TRBD1 or TRBD2 (5 bases each). From germline, CDR1 is SEHNR and CDR2 FQNEAQ (reference sequence). This CDR3 is 12 amino acids long. The CDR3 DNA follows: TGTGTCAGCACCTTCGAGGGGTACGAGCAGTACTTC. It specifies CVSTFEGYEQYF.